This T cell receptor (beta chain) appears in the sequencing data of a study of control samples from healthy donors and cancer patients. Profiling relied on immunoSEQ multiplex PCR, and the TCRdb table lists in-frame clones only, not all of them. The sample includes about 120,000 clones, roughly 92% of them seen just once. The CDR3 runs to 14 residues. V trimming: 8 bases; J trimming: 1 base; junction bases outside the gene matches: 6. Germline V CDR1 and CDR2: MNHEY, SVGAGI. The TCR sequence derives from a man at least 80 years old with head and neck cancer. The chain couples TRBV6-5 to TRBJ2-7; TRBD1 agrees at 9 bases. Input material: PBMCs. CDR3 residues: CASRFGQGSYEQYF. CDR3 coding DNA: TGTGCCAGCCGCTTCGGACAGGGGTCCTACGAGCAGTACTTC.